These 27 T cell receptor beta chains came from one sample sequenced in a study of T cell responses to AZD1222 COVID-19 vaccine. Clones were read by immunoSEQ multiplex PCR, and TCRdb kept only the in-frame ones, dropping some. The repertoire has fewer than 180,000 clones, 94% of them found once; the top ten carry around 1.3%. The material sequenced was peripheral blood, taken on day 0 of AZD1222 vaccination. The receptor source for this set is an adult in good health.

The CDR3 DNA reads as TGTGCCAGCAGCTCAGCCTCAGGGGCCCTCCTTTACAATGAGCAGTTCTTC. Translated: CASSSASGALLYNEQFF. The chain employs TRBV5-4 and TRBJ2-1, with a weak D call TRBD1 (6 bases). V lost 3 bases, J lost 4 bases, and 20 bases lay in between. Germline values: CDR1 SGHNT, CDR2 YYREEE (reference sequence). The CDR3 contains 17 residues.

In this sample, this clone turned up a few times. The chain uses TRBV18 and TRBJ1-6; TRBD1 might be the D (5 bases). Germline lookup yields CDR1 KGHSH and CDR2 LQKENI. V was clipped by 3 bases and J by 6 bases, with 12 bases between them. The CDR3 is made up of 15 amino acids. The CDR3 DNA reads TGTGCCAGCTCACCGGGGGAGGCGGGTAATTCACCCCTCCACTTT. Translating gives CASSPGEAGNSPLHF.

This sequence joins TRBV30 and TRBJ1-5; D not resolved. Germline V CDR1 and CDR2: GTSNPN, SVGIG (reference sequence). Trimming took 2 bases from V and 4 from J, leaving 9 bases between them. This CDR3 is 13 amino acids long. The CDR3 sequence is CAWSRGWNQPQHF. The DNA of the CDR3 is TGTGCCTGGAGTCGAGGGTGGAATCAGCCCCAGCATTTT.

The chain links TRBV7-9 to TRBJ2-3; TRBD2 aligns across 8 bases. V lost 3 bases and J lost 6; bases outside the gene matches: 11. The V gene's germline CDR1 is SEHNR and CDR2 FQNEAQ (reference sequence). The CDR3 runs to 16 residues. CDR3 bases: TGTGCCAGCAGCTTCGATATTGAGACTAGCGCGGATACGCAGTATTTT. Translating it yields CASSFDIETSADTQYF.

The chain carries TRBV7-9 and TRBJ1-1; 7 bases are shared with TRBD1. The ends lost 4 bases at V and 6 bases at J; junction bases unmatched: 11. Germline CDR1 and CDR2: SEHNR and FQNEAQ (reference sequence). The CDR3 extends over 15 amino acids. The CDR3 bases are TGTGCCAGCAGCTCTGGCTTGACAGGGTCTCCTGAAGCTTTCTTT. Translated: CASSSGLTGSPEAFF.

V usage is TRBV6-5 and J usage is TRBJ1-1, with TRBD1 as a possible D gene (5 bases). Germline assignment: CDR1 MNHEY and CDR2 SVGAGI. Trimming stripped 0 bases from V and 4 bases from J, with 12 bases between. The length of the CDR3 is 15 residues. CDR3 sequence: CASSYSEGRATEAFF. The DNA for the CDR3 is TGTGCCAGCAGTTACTCCGAAGGCAGGGCCACTGAAGCTTTCTTT.

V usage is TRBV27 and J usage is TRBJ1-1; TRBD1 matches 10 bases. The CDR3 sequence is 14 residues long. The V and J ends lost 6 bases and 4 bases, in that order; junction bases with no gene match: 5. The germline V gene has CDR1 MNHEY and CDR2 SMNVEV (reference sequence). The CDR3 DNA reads TGTGCCAGCAGGCGACAGGGGGCGCCCACTGAAGCTTTCTTT. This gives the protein CASRRQGAPTEAFF.

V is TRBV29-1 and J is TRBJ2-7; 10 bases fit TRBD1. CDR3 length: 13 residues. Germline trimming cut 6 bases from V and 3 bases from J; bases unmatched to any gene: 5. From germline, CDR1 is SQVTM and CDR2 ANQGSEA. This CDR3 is CSVGTGVGYEQYV. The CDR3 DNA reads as TGCAGCGTCGGGACAGGGGTCGGCTACGAGCAGTACGTC.

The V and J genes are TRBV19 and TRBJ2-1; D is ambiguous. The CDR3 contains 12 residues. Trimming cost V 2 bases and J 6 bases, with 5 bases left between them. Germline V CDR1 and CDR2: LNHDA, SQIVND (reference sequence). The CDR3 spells CASSIFGNEQFF. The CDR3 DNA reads TGTGCCAGTAGTATATTCGGCAATGAGCAGTTCTTC. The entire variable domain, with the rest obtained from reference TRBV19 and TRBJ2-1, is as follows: DGGITQSPKYLFRKEGQNVTLSCEQNLNHDAMYWYRQDPGQGLRLIYYSQIVNDFQKGDIAEGYSVSREKKESFPLTVTSAQKNPTAFYLCASSIFGNEQFFGPGTRLTVL.

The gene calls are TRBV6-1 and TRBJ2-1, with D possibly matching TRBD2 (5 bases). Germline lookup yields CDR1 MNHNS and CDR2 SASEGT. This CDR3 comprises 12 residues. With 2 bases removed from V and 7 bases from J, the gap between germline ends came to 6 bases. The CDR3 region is CASSERRNEQFF. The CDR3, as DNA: TGTGCCAGCAGTGAACGGAGGAATGAGCAGTTCTTC.

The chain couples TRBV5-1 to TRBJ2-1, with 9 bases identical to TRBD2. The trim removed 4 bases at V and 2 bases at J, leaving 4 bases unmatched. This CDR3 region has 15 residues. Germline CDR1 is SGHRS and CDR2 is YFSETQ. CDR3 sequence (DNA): TGCGCCAGCAGCATTAGCGGGGGTACCTACAATGAGCAGTTCTTC. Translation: CASSISGGTYNEQFF.

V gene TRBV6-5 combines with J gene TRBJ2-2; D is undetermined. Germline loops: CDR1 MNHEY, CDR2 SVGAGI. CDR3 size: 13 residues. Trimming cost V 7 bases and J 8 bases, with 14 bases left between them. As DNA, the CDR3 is TGTGCCAGCACCAGCCCTCCAGCGGGGGAGCTGTTTTTT. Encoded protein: CASTSPPAGELFF.

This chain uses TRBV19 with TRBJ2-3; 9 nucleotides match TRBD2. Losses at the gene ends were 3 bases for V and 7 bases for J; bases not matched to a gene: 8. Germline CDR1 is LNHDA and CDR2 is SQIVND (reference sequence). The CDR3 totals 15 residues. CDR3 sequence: CASSMNPAGGYTQYF. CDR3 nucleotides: TGTGCCAGTAGTATGAACCCAGCGGGAGGATATACGCAGTATTTT.

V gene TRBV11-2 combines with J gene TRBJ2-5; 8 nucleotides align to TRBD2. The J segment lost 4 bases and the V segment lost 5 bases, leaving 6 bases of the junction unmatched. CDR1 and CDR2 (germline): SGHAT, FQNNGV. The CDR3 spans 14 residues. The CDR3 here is CASSARAGGETQYF. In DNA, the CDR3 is TGTGCCAGCAGCGCGAGGGCGGGAGGAGAGACCCAGTACTTC.

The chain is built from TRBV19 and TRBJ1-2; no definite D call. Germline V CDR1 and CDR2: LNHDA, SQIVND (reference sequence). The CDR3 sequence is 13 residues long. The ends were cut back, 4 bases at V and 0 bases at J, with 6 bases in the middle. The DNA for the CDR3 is TGTGCCAGTAGTACGACGGCTAACTATGGCTACACCTTC. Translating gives CASSTTANYGYTF.

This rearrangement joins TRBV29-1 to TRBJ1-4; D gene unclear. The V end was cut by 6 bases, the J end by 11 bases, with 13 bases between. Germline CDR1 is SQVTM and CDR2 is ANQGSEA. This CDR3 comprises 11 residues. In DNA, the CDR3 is TGCAGCGTCCCGGGTCCGGAGAAACTGTTTTTT. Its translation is CSVPGPEKLFF.

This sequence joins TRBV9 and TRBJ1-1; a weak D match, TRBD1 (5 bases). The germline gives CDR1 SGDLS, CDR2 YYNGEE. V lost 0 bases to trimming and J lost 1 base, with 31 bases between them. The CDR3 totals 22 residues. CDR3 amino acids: CASSVGLSSGRWDGGRNTEAFF. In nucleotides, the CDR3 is TGTGCCAGCAGCGTAGGTTTGTCAAGTGGGAGGTGGGACGGAGGAAGGAACACTGAAGCTTTCTTT.

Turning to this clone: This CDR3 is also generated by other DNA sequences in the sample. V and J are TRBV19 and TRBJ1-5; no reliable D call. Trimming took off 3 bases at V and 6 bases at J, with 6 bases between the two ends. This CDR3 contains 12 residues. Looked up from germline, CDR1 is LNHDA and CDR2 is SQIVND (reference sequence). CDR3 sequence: CASSILGQPQHF. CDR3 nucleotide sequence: TGTGCCAGTAGTATCCTTGGTCAGCCCCAGCATTTT.

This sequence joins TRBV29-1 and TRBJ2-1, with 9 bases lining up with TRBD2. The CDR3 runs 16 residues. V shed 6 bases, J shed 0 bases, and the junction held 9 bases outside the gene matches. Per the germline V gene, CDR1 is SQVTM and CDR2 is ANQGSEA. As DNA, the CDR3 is TGCAGCGTCTCGGGACTAGCCTTATCCTCCTACAATGAGCAGTTCTTC. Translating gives CSVSGLALSSYNEQFF.

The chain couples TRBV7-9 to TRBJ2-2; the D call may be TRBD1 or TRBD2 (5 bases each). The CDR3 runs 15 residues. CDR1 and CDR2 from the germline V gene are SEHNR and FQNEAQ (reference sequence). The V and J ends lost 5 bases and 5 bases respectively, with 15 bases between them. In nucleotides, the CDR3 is TGTGCCAGCAGCCCATTGGGGGTGACGACCGGGGAGCTGTTTTTT. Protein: CASSPLGVTTGELFF.

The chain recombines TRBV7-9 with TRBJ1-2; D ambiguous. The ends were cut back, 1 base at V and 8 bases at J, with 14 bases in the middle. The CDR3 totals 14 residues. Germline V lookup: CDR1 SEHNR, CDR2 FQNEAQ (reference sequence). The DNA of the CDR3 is TGTGCCAGCAGCTTAGACGGGAGCCTTTGGGGCTACACCTTC. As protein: CASSLDGSLWGYTF.

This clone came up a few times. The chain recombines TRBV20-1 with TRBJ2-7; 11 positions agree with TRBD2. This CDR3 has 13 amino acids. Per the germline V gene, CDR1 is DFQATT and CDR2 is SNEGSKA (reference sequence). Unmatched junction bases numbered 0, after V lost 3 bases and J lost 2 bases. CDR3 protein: CSASSGGAYEQYV. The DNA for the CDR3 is TGCAGTGCTAGTAGCGGGGGGGCCTACGAGCAGTACGTC.

The CDR3 reads CASSRRGSRAFF. In DNA, the CDR3 is TGTGCCAGCAGCCGACGTGGGTCACGGGCTTTCTTT. The chain joins TRBV12-3 or TRBV12-4 to TRBJ1-1; no firm D call. The length of the CDR3 is 12 residues. Trimming shortened V by 6 bases and J by 11 bases, and 16 bases separated the two germline ends.

CDR3 sequence (DNA): TGTGCCAGCAGCTTTGGACAGGGGGGAAATCAGCCCCAGCATTTT. Its protein is CASSFGQGGNQPQHF. The genes are TRBV11-2 and TRBJ1-5; 10 bases map to TRBD1. This CDR3 comprises 15 residues. J gave up 4 bases and V 3 bases, and 3 bases lay outside the gene matches. Germline values: CDR1 SGHAT, CDR2 FQNNGV.

CDR3 DNA: TGTGCCAGCAGTTTAACGTCAGGGGGAGAGACCCAGTACTTC. It encodes CASSLTSGGETQYF. The rearrangement joins TRBV27 to TRBJ2-5; 7 bases line up with TRBD1. With V trimmed by 2 bases and J by 4 bases, 4 bases remained unmatched. The CDR3 runs to 14 residues. CDR1 is MNHEY and CDR2 is SMNVEV in the germline V gene (reference sequence).

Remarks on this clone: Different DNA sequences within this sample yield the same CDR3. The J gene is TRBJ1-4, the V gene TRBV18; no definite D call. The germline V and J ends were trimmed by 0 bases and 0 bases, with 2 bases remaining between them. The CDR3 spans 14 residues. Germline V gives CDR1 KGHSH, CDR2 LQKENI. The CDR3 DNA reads TGTGCCAGCTCACCACCTGCAACTAATGAAAAACTGTTTTTT. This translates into CASSPPATNEKLFF.

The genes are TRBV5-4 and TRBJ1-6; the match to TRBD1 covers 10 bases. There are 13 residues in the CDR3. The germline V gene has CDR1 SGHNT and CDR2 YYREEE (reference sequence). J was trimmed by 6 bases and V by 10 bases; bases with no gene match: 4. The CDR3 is CALGTGANSPLHF. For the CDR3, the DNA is TGTGCCCTCGGGACAGGGGCTAATTCACCCCTCCACTTT.